The clone carrying this T cell receptor beta chain was seen a handful of times. Its antigen is undetermined. The CDR3 covers 14 residues. Looked up from germline, CDR1 is LGHNA and CDR2 is YNFKEQ. V lost 2 bases, J lost 1 base, and 9 bases lay in between. The sample is drawn from a study of blood T cells in healthy people across ages. Whole-study findings and limits: Long-lived donors carried more naive CD4+ cells and greater diversity than aged donors. Strong correlation existed between TCR beta diversity and naive T cell percentage.

Using a J-beta primer mix together with a sample-barcoded 5' primer, a second PCR was run for about 6 to 11 cycles. TCRdb called the 5' RACE reads again in MiXCR, with one record for every CDR3 protein. The table shows 700,000 to 950,000 distinct CDR3 sequences, with about three fifths occurring only once. Extractions gave at least 5.5 micrograms of total RNA per sample. V usage is TRBV4-2 and J usage is TRBJ2-7; D is possibly TRBD2 (6 bases). The sequence was obtained from a man aged 25 to 40 in good health. Sequenced: blood. The CDR3 loop reads CASSQTGTSYEQYF. The DNA of the CDR3 is TGTGCCAGCAGCCAAACCGGGACTTCCTACGAGCAGTACTTC.